The 21 T cell receptor beta chains reported below all come from one sample, sequenced in a study of OX40 agonist ivuxolimab in advanced cancers. The assay was immunoSEQ multiplex PCR, and TCRdb's table has in-frame clones only and misses some. Counted here are about 68,000 clones, approximately 87% occurring once; the ten biggest clones make up under 1%. Sequencing used CD4+ or CD8+ T cells sorted from blood, obtained in a trial of the OX40 agonist ivuxolimab. Receptors originate from an adult with an advanced solid tumor such as melanoma, head and neck, liver or kidney cancer.

J is TRBJ2-1 and V is TRBV5-1, with D perhaps matching TRBD1 or TRBD2 (5 bases each). The CDR3 extends over 16 amino acids. V was clipped by 1 base and J by 6 bases, with 17 bases between them. From germline, CDR1 is SGHRS and CDR2 YFSETQ. CDR3 DNA: TGCGCCAGCAGCTTGAGACGGGATCTTGGGGGCAATGAGCAGTTCTTC. It specifies CASSLRRDLGGNEQFF.

V and J are TRBV28 and TRBJ2-7; weak D call: TRBD1 (6 bases). The V gene lost 5 bases and the J gene lost 2 bases, with 10 bases spanning the gap. Germline CDR1 is MDHEN and CDR2 is SYDVKM. The CDR3 is 13 residues long. The CDR3 DNA reads as TGTGCCAGCAGTCGGGACACCGCCTACGAGCAGTACTTC. Translation: CASSRDTAYEQYF.

The J gene is TRBJ1-5, the V gene TRBV12-5; 7 positions match TRBD1. Germline CDR1 reads LGHNT; CDR2 reads FRNRAP. Losses at the gene ends were 2 bases for V and 4 bases for J; bases not matched to a gene: 11. CDR3 size: 17 residues. The CDR3 loop reads CASGLLKGGLGNQPQHF. The DNA of the CDR3 is TGTGCTAGTGGTTTGCTTAAAGGGGGCTTGGGGAATCAGCCCCAGCATTTT.

The rearrangement uses TRBV7-8 and TRBJ2-2; D call uncertain. The CDR3 runs 15 residues. The V end was cut by 2 bases, the J end by 6 bases, with 13 bases between. CDR1 is SGHVS, CDR2 FQNEAQ, per germline. In DNA, the CDR3 is TGTGCCAGCAGCTTAAGTCCGCGGTTCGCCGGGGAGCTGTTTTTT. As protein: CASSLSPRFAGELFF.

The rearrangement links TRBV2 to TRBJ2-7; D may be TRBD1 or TRBD2 (5 bases each). Germline V gene sequence: CDR1 SNHLY, CDR2 FYNNEI. V lost 1 base to trimming and J lost 4 bases, with 14 bases between them. The CDR3 contains 15 residues. The CDR3 DNA follows: TGTGCCAGCAGTGAAGGGGGGACGAGAGCTTACGAGCAGTACTTC. Its protein product is CASSEGGTRAYEQYF.

The table lists this clone with a few counts. The genes are TRBV2 and TRBJ2-7; 11 nucleotides agree with TRBD2. Germline V CDR1 and CDR2: SNHLY, FYNNEI. The length of the CDR3 is 16 residues. V lost 1 base, J lost 1 base, and 3 bases stayed unmatched. The CDR3 DNA reads TGTGCCAGCAGTGAAGTGGGACTAGCGGATTCCTACGAGCAGTACTTC. Its protein is CASSEVGLADSYEQYF.

The rearrangement uses TRBV4-1 and TRBJ1-5; D is ambiguous. CDR3 size: 13 residues. V was trimmed by 1 base and J by 8 bases, leaving 9 bases between them. Germline V CDR1 and CDR2: MGHRA, YSYEKL. CDR3 sequence: CASSQVRNEPQHF. For the CDR3, the DNA is TGCGCCAGCAGCCAAGTCCGGAATGAGCCCCAGCATTTT.

V usage is TRBV19 and J usage is TRBJ2-3; no clear D. CDR3 length equals 13 residues. V was shortened by 4 bases and J by 0 bases, with 5 bases between the two germline ends. From germline, CDR1 is LNHDA and CDR2 SQIVND (reference sequence). CDR3 in amino acids: CASSSPSTDTQYF. The CDR3 nucleotides are TGTGCCAGTAGTAGTCCCAGCACAGATACGCAGTATTTT.

The CDR3 reads CASSSLGGMEEKLFF. The CDR3 DNA sequence: TGTGCCAGCAGTTCCCTAGGAGGGATGGAGGAAAAACTGTTTTTT. The rearrangement uses TRBV28 and TRBJ1-4; D gene ambiguous. The length of the CDR3 is 15 residues. The V and J ends lost 4 bases and 8 bases respectively, with 17 bases between them. The germline gives CDR1 MDHEN, CDR2 SYDVKM.

The V and J genes are TRBV11-2 and TRBJ2-7; TRBD2 might be the D (6 bases). The CDR3 loop spans 17 amino acids. The V and J ends lost 3 bases and 0 bases respectively, with 18 bases between them. Looked up from germline, CDR1 is SGHAT and CDR2 is FQNNGV. CDR3 DNA sequence: TGTGCCAGCAGCTTCGGCATGAGCGGGTCTGCCTCCTACGAGCAGTACTTC. Translated: CASSFGMSGSASYEQYF.

The chain couples TRBV28 to TRBJ2-3; D uncertain. Trimming left V 5 bases short and J 0 bases short, with 15 bases between. CDR1 is MDHEN, CDR2 SYDVKM, per germline. The CDR3 is 16 residues long. DNA for the CDR3: TGTGCCAGCAGTCATTACCTGAGTCCTAGCACAGATACGCAGTATTTT. Translation gives CASSHYLSPSTDTQYF. Supplemented by reference TRBV28 and TRBJ2-3, the full variable domain reads DVKVTQSSRYLVKRTGEKVFLECVQDMDHENMFWYRQDPGLGLRLIYFSYDVKMKEKGDIPEGYSVSREKKERFSLILESASTNQTSMYLCASSHYLSPSTDTQYFGPGTRLTVL.

The V call is TRBV9, the J call TRBJ2-2; 7 positions match TRBD2. V shed 8 bases and J 1 base; nucleotides not matched to a gene: 5. The germline gives CDR1 SGDLS, CDR2 YYNGEE. CDR3 length: 14 amino acids. CDR3 DNA sequence: TGTGCCAGACTCGGCGGGAGGAACACCGGGGAGCTGTTTTTT. It is translated as CARLGGRNTGELFF.

The chain joins TRBV5-1 to TRBJ1-2; 8 positions agree with TRBD1. Looked up from germline, CDR1 is SGHRS and CDR2 is YFSETQ. The CDR3 covers 14 residues. With V trimmed by 1 base and J by 2 bases, 1 base remained unmatched. CDR3 region: CASSLRTGNYGYTF. The DNA of the CDR3 is TGCGCCAGCAGCTTGAGGACAGGGAACTATGGCTACACCTTC.

This sequence joins TRBV28 and TRBJ1-3; 8 nucleotides line up with TRBD1. The trim removed 2 bases at V and 0 bases at J, leaving 12 bases unmatched. The CDR3 is made up of 19 amino acids. The V gene's germline CDR1 is MDHEN and CDR2 SYDVKM. As DNA, the CDR3 is TGTGCCAGCAGTTTAGCTGGGGCAGGGGGCTTTGGCTCTGGAAACACCATATATTTT. Amino acid sequence: CASSLAGAGGFGSGNTIYF.

The chain has TRBV19 and TRBJ2-2; 12 bases align to TRBD2. V gave up 8 bases and J gave up 5 bases; unmatched junction bases: 12. This CDR3 is built from 17 residues. Per the germline V gene, CDR1 is LNHDA and CDR2 is SQIVND (reference sequence). The CDR3: CASEGQLAGGLTGELFF. The CDR3 nucleotides are TGTGCCAGTGAAGGGCAGCTAGCGGGAGGGTTAACCGGGGAGCTGTTTTTT.

This clone has only a few counts. The gene calls are TRBV11-2 and TRBJ1-5, with 8 bases lining up with TRBD1. Germline CDR1 and CDR2: SGHAT and FQNNGV. After removal of 3 bases from V and 7 bases from J, the junction contained 2 bases not matched to a gene. CDR3 length: 13 amino acids. The CDR3 sequence is CASSLTGDQPQHF. The CDR3 bases are TGTGCCAGCAGCTTGACAGGGGACCAGCCCCAGCATTTT.

This clone was detected once. J is TRBJ2-1 and V is TRBV4-2; 12 nucleotides match TRBD2. CDR3 size: 17 residues. Trimming took 1 base from V and 1 from J; bases not matched to a gene: 2. Germline V gives CDR1 LGHNA, CDR2 YNFKEQ. CDR3 nucleotide sequence: TGTGCCAGCAGCCAAGGGACTAGCGGGACTTCCTACAATGAGCAGTTCTTC. Translating it yields CASSQGTSGTSYNEQFF.

The V and J genes are TRBV28 and TRBJ2-1; D is perhaps TRBD2 (5 bases). Trimming removed 2 bases at V and 15 bases at J, with 14 bases between. The length of the CDR3 is 12 residues. The germline V gene encodes CDR1 MDHEN and CDR2 SYDVKM. CDR3 protein: CASSLATGSGFF. As DNA, the CDR3 is TGTGCCAGCAGTTTAGCAACGGGAAGCGGGTTCTTC.

The rearrangement joins TRBV28 to TRBJ1-6; D not resolved. V lost 8 bases to trimming and J lost 11 bases, with 19 bases between them. Germline assignment: CDR1 MDHEN and CDR2 SYDVKM. The CDR3 totals 14 residues. The CDR3 DNA is TGTGCCAGCCAGCCTTTGGGATTAGGGACACCCCTCCACTTT. Translating gives CASQPLGLGTPLHF.

The rearrangement links TRBV6-5 to TRBJ2-5; weak D call: TRBD2 (6 bases). V lost 6 bases and J lost 2, with 13 bases in between. CDR1 is MNHEY and CDR2 is SVGAGI in the germline V gene. The CDR3 spans 14 residues. The DNA of the CDR3 is TGTGCCAGCAGACGAACGGGGAGGCAAGAGACCCAGTACTTC. The encoded protein is CASRRTGRQETQYF.

This chain joins TRBV6-1 and TRBJ2-7, with 9 positions matching TRBD2. Germline V gene sequence: CDR1 MNHNS, CDR2 SASEGT. The V gene end was trimmed by 6 bases and the J gene end by 4 bases; junction bases not matched to a gene: 7. The CDR3 is 14 residues long. The CDR3 DNA is TGTGCCAGCAGGCGGACTAGCGCGACATACGAGCAGTACTTC. It specifies CASRRTSATYEQYF.